The rows below give T cell receptor beta chains drawn from one sample of a study of cytomegalovirus exposure and HLA in healthy donors. TCRdb's copy holds only in-frame clones and misses some; the assay was immunoSEQ multiplex PCR. Of approximately 58,000 clones detected, approximately 95% appear once; the ten largest clones hold 5.8%. The sample taken for sequencing was PBMCs. The origin of the receptors is a woman aged 18 to 35 in good health and CMV-seropositive. The CDR3 runs from the conserved cysteine through the conserved F or W. The D gene is left open where the match is weak. Not every row has a clone size; where given, it reads once, few, many or a size class.

d_gene	v_gene	abundance	j_gene	CDR3nt	CDR3aa
TRBD2	TRBV29-1	.	TRBJ2-3	TGCAGCGTTCCCCGGGGACTAGCGGGAGACAGAGATACGCAGTATTTT	CSVPRGLAGDRDTQYF
TRBD2	TRBV28	.	TRBJ2-7	TGTGCCAGCACCGGATATTGGCGGGAGCACTCCTACGAGCAGTACTTC	CASTGYWREHSYEQYF
.	TRBV20-1	once	TRBJ2-1	TGCAGTGCCCCCTCCGGTTCATGGCAGTTCTTC	CSAPSGSWQFF
TRBD1	TRBV5-1	.	TRBJ1-1	TGCGCCAGCAGCTGGGGGACAGGGAACACTGAAGCTTTCTTT	CASSWGTGNTEAFF
TRBD2	TRBV7-2	.	TRBJ2-7	TGTGCCAGCAGCTCGGGACTAGAGACAACCTACGAGCAGTACTTC	CASSSGLETTYEQYF
TRBD1	TRBV6-5	.	TRBJ1-2	TGTGCCAGCACCGAGGACAGGGGGACAAGGGGCTACACCTTC	CASTEDRGTRGYTF
.	TRBV23-1	.	TRBJ2-2	TGCGCCAGCAGTCGCCAGGGTAACGGCGGGGAGCTGTTTTTT	CASSRQGNGGELFF
TRBD1	TRBV5-6	.	TRBJ2-2	TGTGCCAGCAGCTTGGTCAGGACAGGGGAGACCGGGGAGCTGTTTTTT	CASSLVRTGETGELFF
TRBD1	TRBV9	.	TRBJ1-4	TGTGCCAGCAGCGTCACGGGACAGGGGTCTGAAAAACTGTTTTTT	CASSVTGQGSEKLFF
.	TRBV19	.	TRBJ2-1	TGTGCCAGTAGTACGGACTCCCGGCTGGGCAATGAGCAGTTCTTC	CASSTDSRLGNEQFF
.	TRBV7-3	.	TRBJ2-3	TGTGCCAGCAGCTTAACCTACAGCACAGATACGCAGTATTTT	CASSLTYSTDTQYF
TRBD1	TRBV30	.	TRBJ2-7	TGTGCCTGGAGCCCGACAGGGGCCGGCGAGCAGTACTTC	CAWSPTGAGEQYF
TRBD1	TRBV6-6	.	TRBJ1-2	TGTGCCAGCAGGCACAGGGGGCCAGGTGGCTACACCTTC	CASRHRGPGGYTF
.	TRBV7-2	.	TRBJ1-1	TGTGCCAGCAGCCTAGGTATAGCTAAAGAAGCTTTCTTT	CASSLGIAKEAFF
TRBD1	TRBV9	.	TRBJ1-4	TGTGCCAGCAGCCAAAACCGACAGGGAGGTGAAAAACTGTTTTTT	CASSQNRQGGEKLFF
.	TRBV11-2	.	TRBJ1-3	TGTGCCAGCAGCTTATCGGGCTCTGGAAACACCATATATTTT	CASSLSGSGNTIYF
TRBD1	TRBV19	.	TRBJ2-7	TGTGCCAGTAGTAAAGGGGGCGAATCCTACGAGCAGTACTTC	CASSKGGESYEQYF
.	TRBV21-1	once	TRBJ1-1	TGTGCCAGCAGCAAGGGACAGAACACTGAAGCTTTCTTT	CASSKGQNTEAFF
.	TRBV13	.	TRBJ1-1	TGTGCCAGCAGCTTCACTACGGAGGATGAAGCTTTCTTT	CASSFTTEDEAFF